This T cell receptor (beta chain) is drawn from a study of long-term antiretroviral therapy in people with HIV. The overall study: The earliest specimens came about a decade ahead of the 2015 immediate-ART recommendation.

As regards this clone: Its antigen remains unknown.

Sequencing relied on immunoSEQ assay v3.0, run at survey level. Data came from immunoSEQ multiplex PCR; TCRdb stores just in-frame clones and leaves some out. The top ten hold 5% of the sample, which has more than 20,000 clones, over 75% seen once. Overall study findings and caveats: Once patients were on ART, diversity went higher but still fell short of transplant donor controls.

This CDR3 has 14 amino acids. Germline loops: CDR1 MNHNS, CDR2 SASEGT. Trimming cost V 5 bases and J 3 bases; bases outside gene matches: 7. The sequence was collected from a man in his forties or fifties with HIV. Here the sequenced sample was unsorted PBMCs, taken 0.3 years after starting antiretroviral therapy. The rearrangement uses TRBV6-1 and TRBJ2-7; 7 bases fit TRBD2. CDR3 loop: CASSSLAGVYEQYF. The CDR3 DNA is TGTGCCAGCAGTTCCTTGGCGGGAGTCTACGAGCAGTACTTC.